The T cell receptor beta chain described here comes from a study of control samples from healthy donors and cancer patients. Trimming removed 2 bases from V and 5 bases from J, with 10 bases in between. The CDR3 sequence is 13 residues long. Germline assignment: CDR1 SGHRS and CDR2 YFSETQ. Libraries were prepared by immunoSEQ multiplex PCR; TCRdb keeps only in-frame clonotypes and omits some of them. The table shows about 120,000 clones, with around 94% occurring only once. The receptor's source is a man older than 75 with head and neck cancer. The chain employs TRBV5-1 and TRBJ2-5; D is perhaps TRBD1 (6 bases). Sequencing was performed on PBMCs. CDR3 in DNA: TGCGCCAGCAGCTTACAGGGTAGGGAGACCCAGTACTTC. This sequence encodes CASSLQGRETQYF.